One TCR beta chain is described in this entry. What it binds is unknown. The data derive from a study of T cell responses to AZD1222 COVID-19 vaccine. Overall study findings and caveats: Donors skewed white British and female; clonal diversity was possibly underestimated. Only five or six AZD1222 recipients were seropositive at baseline. Breadth and depth of Spike-specific TCRs rose after two AZD1222 doses. The study reported that nearly half of spike-specific TCRs target unmutated variant regions.

Sequencing was performed with immunoSEQ multiplex PCR; in TCRdb, only in-frame clones are kept and a portion is missing. This sample yields about 130,000 clones, of which more than 90% are seen a single time; roughly 1% belongs to the top ten. V was pared by 3 bases and J by 8 bases, with 16 bases between. The CDR3 extends over 15 amino acids. CDR1 MNHEY and CDR2 SMNVEV come from the germline V gene (reference sequence). The starting material was peripheral blood, obtained 28 days after the second AZD1222 dose. The clonotype was recovered from an adult who received the AZD1222 COVID-19 vaccine. The V gene is TRBV27, the J gene TRBJ1-4; D gene uncertain. This CDR3 reads CASSFFGLGKEKLFF. CDR3 in DNA: TGTGCCAGCAGTTTCTTCGGCCTTGGGAAGGAAAAACTGTTTTTT.